The TCR beta chain under discussion was sequenced for a study of cytomegalovirus exposure and HLA in healthy donors. This clone was seen once. Germline V gene data show CDR1 as SQVTM and CDR2 as ANQGSEA. The CDR3 covers 15 residues. V was clipped by 0 bases and J by 2 bases; unmatched bases: 5. Primers included in the PCR were 60 Vbeta and 13 Jbeta primers. Assay: immunoSEQ multiplex PCR; the TCRdb copy retains only in-frame clones and omits some. The repertoire has 250,000 to 300,000 clones, just under 85% of them found once; the top ten carry roughly 2%. Source material: PBMCs. The chain joins TRBV29-1 to TRBJ2-3, with 7 bases aligning to TRBD1. The clonotype originates from a middle-aged woman in good health and CMV-seropositive. The CDR3 reads CSVEDSGQITDTQYF. CDR3 DNA: TGCAGCGTTGAAGACTCGGGACAGATCACAGATACGCAGTATTTT.